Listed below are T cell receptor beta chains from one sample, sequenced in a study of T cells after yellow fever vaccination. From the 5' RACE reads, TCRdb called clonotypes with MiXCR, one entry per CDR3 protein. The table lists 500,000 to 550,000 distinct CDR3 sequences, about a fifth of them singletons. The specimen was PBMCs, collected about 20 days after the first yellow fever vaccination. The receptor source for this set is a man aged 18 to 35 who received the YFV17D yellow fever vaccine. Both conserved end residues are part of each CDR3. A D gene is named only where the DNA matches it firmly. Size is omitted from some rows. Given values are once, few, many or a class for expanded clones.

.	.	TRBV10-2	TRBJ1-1	CASTTSGAGTEAFF	TGCGCCAGCACCACCTCGGGGGCGGGCACTGAAGCTTTCTTT
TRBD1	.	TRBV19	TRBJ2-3	CASSRGYGQGSTDTQYF	TGTGCCAGTAGCCGAGGTTACGGACAGGGAAGCACAGATACGCAGTATTTT
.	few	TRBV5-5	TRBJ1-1	CASSLQGPMNTEAFF	TGTGCCAGCAGCTTACAGGGCCCGATGAACACTGAAGCTTTCTTT
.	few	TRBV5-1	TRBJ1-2	CASSPDSASGYGYTF	TGCGCCAGCAGCCCGGACAGCGCCAGTGGCTATGGCTACACCTTC
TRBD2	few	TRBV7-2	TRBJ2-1	CASSSVLAGGLTEQFF	TGTGCCAGCAGCTCCGTACTAGCGGGGGGGCTTACTGAGCAGTTCTTC
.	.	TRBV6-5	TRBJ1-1	CASSYSNAASMNTEAFF	TGTGCCAGCAGTTACTCGAACGCGGCCTCCATGAACACTGAAGCTTTCTTT
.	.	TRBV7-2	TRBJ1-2	CASSPYQHYGYTF	TGTGCCAGCAGCCCATACCAGCATTATGGCTACACCTTC
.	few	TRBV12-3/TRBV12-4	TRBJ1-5	CASRGGGDITPQHF	TGTGCCAGCAGGGGGGGAGGGGACATAACACCCCAGCATTTT
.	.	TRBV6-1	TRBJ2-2	CASRPAGVTTGELFF	TGTGCCAGCAGGCCCGCCGGGGTTACCACCGGGGAGCTGTTTTTT
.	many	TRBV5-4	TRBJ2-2	CASTPGQNTGELFF	TGTGCCAGCACCCCGGGACAGAACACCGGGGAGCTGTTTTTT
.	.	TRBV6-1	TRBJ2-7	CASSPAPRGQYEQYF	TGTGCCAGCAGCCCGGCCCCCCGGGGGCAATACGAGCAGTACTTC
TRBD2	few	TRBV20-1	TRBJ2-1	CSASRLAGGHEQFF	TGCAGTGCTAGCCGCCTAGCGGGGGGCCATGAGCAGTTCTTC
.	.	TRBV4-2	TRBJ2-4	CASSQGLAPRSNRGKNIQYF	TGTGCCAGCAGCCAAGGACTCGCTCCACGATCCAACCGAGGCAAAAACATTCAGTACTTC
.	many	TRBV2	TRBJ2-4	CASSVRGQENIQYF	TGTGCCAGCAGTGTACGGGGGCAGGAAAACATTCAGTACTTC
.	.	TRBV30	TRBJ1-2	CAWSRVEAGYTF	TGTGCCTGGAGTCGGGTGGAGGCTGGCTACACCTTC
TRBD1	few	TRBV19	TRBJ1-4	CASSIGTGNEKLFF	TGTGCCAGTAGTATCGGGACAGGGAATGAAAAACTGTTTTTT
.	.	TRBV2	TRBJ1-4	CASSEFTGGNEKLFF	TGTGCCAGCAGCGAATTTACAGGTGGTAATGAAAAACTGTTTTTT
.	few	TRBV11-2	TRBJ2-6	CASSLLRSGANVLTF	TGTGCCAGCAGCTTGTTGCGCTCTGGGGCCAACGTCCTGACTTTC
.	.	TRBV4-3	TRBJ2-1	CASSQFGGPGNEQFF	TGCGCCAGCAGCCAATTCGGGGGGCCGGGGAATGAGCAGTTCTTC
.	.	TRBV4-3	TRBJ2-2	CASSQDAWTGELFF	TGCGCCAGCAGCCAAGACGCCTGGACCGGGGAGCTGTTTTTT
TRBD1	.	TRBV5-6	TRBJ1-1	CASSFRTGVTEAFF	TGTGCCAGCAGCTTTAGAACAGGGGTCACTGAAGCTTTCTTT
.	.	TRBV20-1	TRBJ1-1	CSARDLRAFF	TGCAGTGCTAGAGATCTTAGGGCTTTCTTT
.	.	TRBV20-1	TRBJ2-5	CSARDPGGGETQYF	TGCAGTGCCAGAGATCCGGGGGGCGGAGAGACCCAGTACTTC
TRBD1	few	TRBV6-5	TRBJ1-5	CASSWRQGGSQPQHF	TGTGCCAGCAGTTGGCGACAGGGCGGGAGTCAGCCCCAGCATTTT
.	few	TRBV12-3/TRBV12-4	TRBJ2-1	CASIGRLTNEQFF	TGTGCCAGCATAGGAAGACTAACCAATGAGCAGTTCTTC
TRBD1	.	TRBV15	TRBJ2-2	CATSRRQGSTGELFF	TGTGCCACCAGCAGAAGACAGGGAAGCACCGGGGAGCTGTTTTTT